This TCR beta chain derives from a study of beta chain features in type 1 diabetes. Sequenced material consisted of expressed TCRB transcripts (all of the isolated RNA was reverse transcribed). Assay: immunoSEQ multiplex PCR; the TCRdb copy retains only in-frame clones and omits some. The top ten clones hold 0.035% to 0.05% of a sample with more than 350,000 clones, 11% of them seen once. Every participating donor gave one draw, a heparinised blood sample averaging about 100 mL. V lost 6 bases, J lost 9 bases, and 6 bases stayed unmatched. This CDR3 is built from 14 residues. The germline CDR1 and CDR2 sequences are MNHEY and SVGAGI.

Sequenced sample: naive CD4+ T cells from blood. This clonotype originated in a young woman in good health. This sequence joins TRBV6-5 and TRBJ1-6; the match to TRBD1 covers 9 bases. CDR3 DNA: TGTGCCAGCAGACGGACAGGGGTAACTTCACCCCTCCACTTT. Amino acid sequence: CASRRTGVTSPLHF.